The T cell receptor beta chain under discussion was sequenced for a study of CD8 T cells in Susac syndrome. CD8+ and CD4+ T cells from blood underwent TCR beta sequencing. Germline assignment: CDR1 MNHEY and CDR2 SMNVEV (reference sequence). V was pared by 10 bases and J by 3 bases, with 15 bases between. CDR3 size: 13 residues. Reverse transcription of 0.5 to 1 ug RNA used random hexamers. Across 54 Vbeta and 13 Jbeta, immunoSEQ multiplex PCR amplified TCR beta CDR3. TCRdb passed the immunoSEQ multiplex PCR reads through MiXCR, listing each CDR3 protein once. This table holds about 160,000 distinct CDR3 sequences, roughly 95% found once.

The sequence was collected from a human donor with multiple sclerosis. Sequencing was done on a sample of CD4+ T cells from PBMCs. The chain employs TRBV27 and TRBJ1-1; D is possibly TRBD1 (6 bases). The CDR3 loop is CATRGGEYTEAFF. CDR3 coding DNA: TGTGCCACGCGAGGGGGAGAGTACACTGAAGCTTTCTTT.